This TCR beta chain originates from a study of shared clonotypes between healthy human individuals. In the CD4+ fraction, cells were divided into CD45RA+ naive and CD45RA-negative memory subsets. The trim removed 2 bases at V and 10 bases at J, leaving 15 bases unmatched. CDR1 SGHTS and CDR2 YDEGEE come from the germline V gene. The CDR3 spans 16 residues. Profiling relied on immunoSEQ multiplex PCR, and the TCRdb table lists in-frame clones only, not all of them. The table records more than 2,000,000 clones, approximately 92% of them present only once. The sequencing sample was made of naive CD4+ T cells sorted from blood. The subset: CD45RA+ positively selected. The rearrangement joins TRBV5-8 to TRBJ1-1, with 9 nucleotides matching TRBD1. This clonotype was obtained from a man aged 18 to 29 in good health. The chain's CDR3 is CASSFRGQGIPQGAFF. The DNA of the CDR3 is TGTGCCAGCAGCTTTAGGGGACAGGGCATACCTCAGGGAGCTTTCTTT. Supplemented by reference TRBV5-8 and TRBJ1-1, the full variable domain reads EAGVTQSPTHLIKTRGQQATLRCSPISGHTSVYWYQQALGLGLQFLLWYDEGEERNRGNFPPRFSGRQFPNYSSELNVNALELEDSALYLCASSFRGQGIPQGAFFGQGTRLTVV.